This T cell receptor (beta chain) comes out of a study of beta chain features in type 1 diabetes. Study results and caveats: More deletions and fewer insertions at VDJ junctions were found in patients with type 1 diabetes. Here, the possible influence of HLA type (on TCRB rearrangement) remained unresolved. Naive, central memory and regulatory TCRB repertoires appeared more similar among patients than healthy donors.

Regarding this clone: Antigen specificity is unknown.

Reverse transcribing all isolated RNA meant expressed TCRB transcripts were sequenced. Data came from immunoSEQ multiplex PCR; TCRdb stores just in-frame clones and leaves some out. The table lists 600,000 to 650,000 clones, 15% to 18% of them singletons. The CDR3 consists of 14 residues. CDR1 is MGHRA, CDR2 YSYEKL, per germline. V gave up 1 base and J gave up 4 bases, with 11 bases separating them. The receptor was derived from a man between 18 and 35 years old in good health. The sample comprised naive CD4+ T cells from blood. The chain joins TRBV4-1 to TRBJ2-7; perhaps D is TRBD1 or TRBD2 (6 bases each). The CDR3 DNA is TGCGCCAGCAGCCAAGCCGGGGGCGGGTACGAGCAGTACTTC. The encoded protein is CASSQAGGGYEQYF.